This passage covers 22 T cell receptor beta chains from one sample sequenced in a study of T cell changes during pregnancy in multiple sclerosis. Some clones are missing from TCRdb's copy, which holds only in-frame ones; the method was immunoSEQ multiplex PCR. This sample has about 52,000 clones, with 80% to 95% found just once. The sequencing here drew on CD4+ T cells from peripheral blood mononuclear cells, taken in the third trimester of pregnancy. These TCRs come from a female donor with multiple sclerosis, enrolled in a pregnancy study.

The J gene is TRBJ2-3, the V gene TRBV9; 11 bases are a match to TRBD2. This CDR3 contains 17 residues. Trimming cost V 0 bases and J 5 bases; bases outside gene matches: 8. Germline loops: CDR1 SGDLS, CDR2 YYNGEE. CDR3 DNA: TGTGCCAGCAGCGTAGGTGCCACTAGCGGGAGCGGAGATACGCAGTATTTT. This codes for CASSVGATSGSGDTQYF.

The chain couples TRBV6-1 to TRBJ1-5; D gene unclear. This CDR3 spans 14 amino acids. The V end was cut by 8 bases, the J end by 6 bases, with 17 bases between. Germline V lookup: CDR1 MNHNS, CDR2 SASEGT. CDR3 amino acids: CASSGSQAGQPQHF. In DNA form, the CDR3 reads TGTGCCAGCTCAGGATCCCAAGCCGGTCAGCCCCAGCATTTT.

This clone was observed a handful of times. This chain's CDR3 is CASSLIAGVNTEAFF. CDR3 coding DNA: TGTGCCAGCAGCTTAATTGCAGGGGTGAACACTGAAGCTTTCTTT. The chain couples TRBV7-9 to TRBJ1-1, with a tentative D call TRBD1 (6 bases). CDR3 length equals 15 residues. The germline V gene has CDR1 SEHNR and CDR2 FQNEAQ (reference sequence). V lost 2 bases and J 0 bases, leaving 10 bases between the germline ends.

This clone was found once. The genes are TRBV5-6 and TRBJ2-5, with 11 bases aligning to TRBD2. The CDR3 runs 16 residues. CDR1 is SGHDT and CDR2 is YYEEEE in the germline V gene. J gave up 5 bases and V 6 bases, and 12 bases lay outside the gene matches. The CDR3 coding sequence is TGTGCCAGCAACATACTAGCGGGGGCCCCAGGGGAGACCCAGTACTTC. This translates into CASNILAGAPGETQYF.

This chain joins TRBV30 and TRBJ2-6; unclear D gene. This CDR3 is built from 17 residues. Per the germline V gene, CDR1 is GTSNPN and CDR2 is SVGIG (reference sequence). Trimming stripped 3 bases from V and 0 bases from J, with 15 bases between. The CDR3 DNA reads as TGTGCCTGGAGACGAGGCCGGCTGAGCTCTGGGGCCAACGTCCTGACTTTC. Residues: CAWRRGRLSSGANVLTF.

This clone was counted a single time. The chain couples TRBV4-1 to TRBJ1-5; 10 nucleotides match TRBD1. V dropped 1 base and J dropped 5; count of bases not matched to a gene: 5. The CDR3 contains 16 residues. Germline values: CDR1 MGHRA, CDR2 YSYEKL. The CDR3 DNA reads TGCGCCAGCAGCCAAGTCGCGGGACAGGGGCATCAGCCCCAGCATTTT. Its translation is CASSQVAGQGHQPQHF.

This clone was counted a single time. V usage is TRBV9 and J usage is TRBJ1-2; D is ambiguous. The CDR3 loop spans 15 amino acids. Between the trimmed V and J ends, which lost 3 bases and 2 bases, there was a span of 14 bases. Germline CDR1 SGDLS, CDR2 YYNGEE. CDR3 amino acids: CASSDGRGQNYGYTF. CDR3 nucleotides: TGTGCCAGCAGCGACGGACGCGGGCAGAACTATGGCTACACCTTC.

This chain uses TRBV15 with TRBJ2-7, with TRBD2 as a possible D gene (5 bases). Between the trimmed V and J ends, which lost 3 bases and 0 bases, there was a span of 15 bases. This CDR3 region has 16 residues. Germline CDR1 and CDR2: LNHNV and YYDKDF (reference sequence). CDR3 nucleotides: TGTGCCACCAGCAGGTTAGGGCGGGCCAGCTCCTACGAGCAGTACTTC. It is translated as CATSRLGRASSYEQYF.

The chain has TRBV19 and TRBJ2-3; 8 positions match TRBD2. This CDR3 contains 18 residues. Unmatched junction bases numbered 10, after V lost 1 base and J lost 1 base. Germline assignment: CDR1 LNHDA and CDR2 SQIVND (reference sequence). The CDR3 nucleotides read TGTGCCAGTAGTATAGGGAAGCGGGAGCTGGGAGGCACAGATACGCAGTATTTT. Translation gives CASSIGKRELGGTDTQYF.

This chain links TRBV7-3 with TRBJ2-1; TRBD2 is a possible D gene (6 bases). The V and J ends lost 5 bases and 0 bases respectively, with 11 bases between them. Germline V CDR1 and CDR2: SGHTA, FQGTGA. This CDR3 region has 15 residues. The CDR3 loop reads CASSRDGSSYNEQFF. The CDR3 nucleotides read TGTGCCAGCAGCAGAGACGGGAGCTCCTACAATGAGCAGTTCTTC.

This chain joins TRBV9 and TRBJ1-3, with D hard to call. V was pared by 8 bases and J by 0 bases, with 9 bases between. This CDR3 has 13 residues. Germline CDR1 SGDLS, CDR2 YYNGEE. Here the CDR3 DNA reads TGTGCCAGTGGTGGGAGCTCTGGAAACACCATATATTTT. This sequence encodes CASGGSSGNTIYF.

The rearrangement uses TRBV25-1 and TRBJ2-7, with 10 bases that match TRBD2. The CDR3 extends over 14 amino acids. Losses at the gene ends were 0 bases for V and 9 bases for J; bases not matched to a gene: 5. Per the germline V gene, CDR1 is MGHDK and CDR2 is SYGVNS. CDR3 sequence: CASSEYASGGGQYF. The CDR3, as DNA: TGTGCCAGCAGTGAATATGCTAGCGGGGGTGGGCAGTACTTC.

The chain is built from TRBV7-9 and TRBJ2-5; D gene unclear. The germline CDR1 and CDR2 sequences are SEHNR and FQNEAQ (reference sequence). The CDR3 is made up of 14 amino acids. V gave up 5 bases and J gave up 1 base, with 11 bases separating them. In DNA, the CDR3 is TGTGCCAGCAGCCCCAGACGGGTCCAAGAGACCCAGTACTTC. As protein: CASSPRRVQETQYF. Full variable domain (remainder filled in from reference TRBV7-9 and TRBJ2-5): DTGVSQNPRHKITKRGQNVTFRCDPISEHNRLYWYRQTLGQGPEFLTYFQNEAQLEKSRLLSDRFSAERPKGSFSTLEIQRTEQGDSAMYLCASSPRRVQETQYFGPGTRLLVL.

This clone was detected a few times. The rearrangement links TRBV7-7 to TRBJ2-1, with a tentative D call TRBD2 (6 bases). The V gene lost 2 bases and the J gene lost 7 bases, with 12 bases spanning the gap. The CDR3 contains 14 residues. The V gene's germline CDR1 is SSHAT and CDR2 FNYEAQ (reference sequence). DNA for the CDR3: TGTGCCAGCAGCTTACTCGTCGGGACTAATGAGCAGTTCTTC. Residues: CASSLLVGTNEQFF.

The rearrangement links TRBV30 to TRBJ2-7; TRBD1 aligns across 9 bases. CDR1 GTSNPN and CDR2 SVGIG come from the germline V gene (reference sequence). The CDR3 has 12 residues. V was clipped by 3 bases and J by 5 bases; unmatched bases: 2. Here the CDR3 reads CAWRDRGNEQYF. CDR3 nucleotides: TGTGCCTGGAGGGACAGGGGTAACGAGCAGTACTTC.

The chain links TRBV19 to TRBJ1-6; tentatively, D is TRBD1 (5 bases). Trimming pared 6 bases from V and 9 bases from J, leaving 15 bases between. Germline lookup yields CDR1 LNHDA and CDR2 SQIVND (reference sequence). The CDR3 has 14 amino acids. CDR3 coding DNA: TGTGCCAGTAGCCCCTCGGGGGGACCTTCACCCCTCCACTTT. Its protein product is CASSPSGGPSPLHF.

The rearrangement joins TRBV19 to TRBJ2-7, with TRBD2 matching over 7 bases. After removal of 6 bases from V and 0 bases from J, the junction contained 5 bases not matched to a gene. The CDR3 extends over 14 amino acids. Germline CDR1 is LNHDA and CDR2 is SQIVND (reference sequence). The CDR3 DNA reads as TGTGCCAGTAGCCCGGGGAGGGCCTCCTACGAGCAGTACTTC. Its protein is CASSPGRASYEQYF.

The chain combines TRBV29-1 with TRBJ2-2; weak D call: TRBD2 (5 bases). The CDR3 has 13 residues. Trimming took off 4 bases at V and 6 bases at J, with 12 bases between the two ends. Germline V gene lookup returns CDR1 SQVTM and CDR2 ANQGSEA. CDR3 loop: CSVVRGRSGELFF. CDR3 nucleotides: TGCAGCGTTGTTCGAGGGCGCTCCGGGGAGCTGTTTTTT.

This chain links TRBV5-1 with TRBJ2-7; D gene ambiguous. V shed 0 bases and J shed 2 bases, with 6 bases lying between them. This CDR3 region has 13 residues. Germline V CDR1 and CDR2: SGHRS, YFSETQ. CDR3 nucleotide sequence: TGCGCCAGCAGCTTGGCACAGACCTACGAGCAGTACTTC. This encodes CASSLAQTYEQYF.

V usage is TRBV5-1 and J usage is TRBJ2-1; 14 bases map to TRBD2. The CDR3 spans 14 residues. Trimming took 5 bases from V and 14 from J; bases not matched to a gene: 9. The germline gives CDR1 SGHRS, CDR2 YFSETQ. The CDR3, as DNA: TGCGCCAGCAGAACCGGGACTAGCGGGAGTGGGGAGTTCTTC. As protein: CASRTGTSGSGEFF. The whole variable domain, filled in from reference TRBV5-1 and TRBJ2-1, reads KAGVTQTPRYLIKTRGQQVTLSCSPISGHRSVSWYQQTPGQGLQFLFEYFSETQRNKGNFPGRFSGRQFSNSRSEMNVSTLELGDSALYLCASRTGTSGSGEFFGPGTRLTVL.

The chain uses TRBV5-6 and TRBJ1-3; D not certain. The CDR3 runs to 14 residues. Trimming removed 3 bases at V and 4 bases at J, with 11 bases between. Germline CDR1 reads SGHDT; CDR2 reads YYEEEE. CDR3 in DNA: TGTGCCAGCAGCTCTCCAGGAACAGGAAACACCATATATTTT. This sequence encodes CASSSPGTGNTIYF.

This sequence joins TRBV28 and TRBJ2-5; 9 nucleotides line up with TRBD1. This CDR3 is 18 amino acids long. The germline CDR1 and CDR2 sequences are MDHEN and SYDVKM. V dropped 6 bases and J dropped 5; count of bases not matched to a gene: 19. As DNA, the CDR3 is TGTGCCAGCAGCCCTTCTACCCTGAGACAGGGGGGAAGGGAGACCCAGTACTTC. It translates to CASSPSTLRQGGRETQYF.